Below, 32 T cell receptor beta chains from the same sample are listed, as sequenced in a study of cytomegalovirus exposure and HLA in healthy donors. 13 Jbeta primers and 60 Vbeta primers were used for the PCR. Repertoires were generated with immunoSEQ multiplex PCR, while TCRdb's copy carries only in-frame clones and drops some. The table lists 100,000 to 150,000 clones. Sequencing input: PBMCs. The receptors derive from a woman aged 40 to 50 in good health and CMV-seronegative.

V gene TRBV2 combines with J gene TRBJ1-1, with D perhaps TRBD1 (5 bases). Germline assignment: CDR1 SNHLY and CDR2 FYNNEI. V was cut by 7 bases and J by 2 bases, with 17 bases left in between. The CDR3 contains 15 residues. CDR3 in amino acids: CASTLLSGGNTEAFF. Written as DNA, the CDR3 is TGTGCCAGCACCCTATTGTCCGGGGGTAACACTGAAGCTTTCTTT.

The chain uses TRBV10-3 and TRBJ1-4, with D unclear. The CDR3 sequence is 14 residues long. Germline-derived CDR1 and CDR2 are ENHRY and SYGVKD. V dropped 4 bases and J dropped 2 bases, with 8 bases sitting between them. The DNA for the CDR3 is TGTGCCATCAGTGGGGCGGGCACTAATGAAAAACTGTTTTTT. Residues: CAISGAGTNEKLFF.

The genes are TRBV5-4 and TRBJ2-1; 12 nucleotides match TRBD2. The germline CDR1 and CDR2 sequences are SGHNT and YYREEE (reference sequence). The CDR3 has 20 amino acids. After removal of 2 bases from V and 3 bases from J, the junction contained 15 bases not matched to a gene. The CDR3 DNA reads as TGTGCCAGCAGCTTTGGACCCCTAGCGGGGGGGCACGGTGTCTACAATGAGCAGTTCTTC. This encodes CASSFGPLAGGHGVYNEQFF.

The chain joins TRBV10-3 to TRBJ1-2; D not certain. V lost 1 base, J lost 3 bases, and 9 bases lay in between. The CDR3 is made up of 14 amino acids. Germline V gives CDR1 ENHRY, CDR2 SYGVKD. The CDR3 loop is CAISELASDYGYTF. CDR3 sequence (DNA): TGTGCCATCAGTGAGTTAGCCAGCGACTATGGCTACACCTTC.

V and J are TRBV19 and TRBJ2-5, with 12 bases fitting TRBD2. Germline V gene sequence: CDR1 LNHDA, CDR2 SQIVND (reference sequence). Trimming at V came to 6 bases and at J to 7 bases, leaving 6 bases not matched to a gene. The CDR3 spans 14 residues. DNA of the CDR3: TGTGCCAGTAGCACTAGCGGGGGGCGTGGGACCCAGTACTTC. Translating gives CASSTSGGRGTQYF.

V usage is TRBV7-2 and J usage is TRBJ1-2; D gene uncertain. The CDR3 is made up of 12 amino acids. CDR1 is SGHTA and CDR2 is FQGNSA in the germline V gene. The V gene lost 5 bases and the J gene lost 4 bases, with 8 bases spanning the gap. CDR3 bases: TGTGCCAGCAGCCCGGGGAGCTATGGCTACACCTTC. Its translation is CASSPGSYGYTF.

The chain combines TRBV6-1 with TRBJ2-1; D not certain. Trimming stripped 3 bases from V and 4 bases from J, with 10 bases between. The germline gives CDR1 MNHNS, CDR2 SASEGT. This CDR3 region has 14 residues. The CDR3 region is CASSEPSRYNEQFF. Written as DNA, the CDR3 is TGTGCCAGCAGTGAGCCTTCTAGGTACAATGAGCAGTTCTTC.

The gene calls are TRBV27 and TRBJ1-1; no reliable D call. V was trimmed by 3 bases and J by 0 bases, leaving 5 bases between them. Germline V gives CDR1 MNHEY, CDR2 SMNVEV (reference sequence). The CDR3 has 13 residues. CDR3 amino acids: CASSFDMNTEAFF. CDR3 coding DNA: TGTGCCAGCAGTTTCGACATGAACACTGAAGCTTTCTTT.

The gene calls are TRBV5-1 and TRBJ1-4, with 9 bases matching TRBD1. Germline-derived CDR1 and CDR2 are SGHRS and YFSETQ. J gave up 8 bases and V 4 bases, and 9 bases lay outside the gene matches. There are 15 residues in the CDR3. The CDR3 reads CASSLTGGGWEKLFF. The CDR3 coding sequence is TGCGCCAGCAGCCTTACAGGGGGCGGTTGGGAAAAACTGTTTTTT.

V and J are TRBV19 and TRBJ1-2; 7 positions match TRBD1. CDR1 is LNHDA and CDR2 is SQIVND in the germline V gene (reference sequence). After removal of 5 bases from V and 7 bases from J, the junction contained 1 base not matched to a gene. The length of the CDR3 is 11 residues. The CDR3 sequence: CASSDRVGYTF. CDR3 DNA sequence: TGTGCCAGTAGTGACAGGGTTGGCTACACCTTC.

The V gene is TRBV7-3, the J gene TRBJ1-2; 9 positions match TRBD1. Germline CDR1 and CDR2: SGHTA and FQGTGA. V gave up 2 bases and J gave up 6 bases; unmatched junction bases: 4. This CDR3 comprises 14 residues. The chain's CDR3 is CASSLRGDRDGYTF. CDR3 bases: TGTGCCAGCAGCTTACGAGGGGACAGGGATGGCTACACCTTC.

The chain combines TRBV19 with TRBJ2-2; D is possibly TRBD1 (5 bases). V lost 5 bases and J 6 bases, leaving 10 bases between the germline ends. The CDR3 is 13 residues long. Germline CDR1 is LNHDA and CDR2 is SQIVND (reference sequence). CDR3 nucleotides: TGTGCCAGTAGTGCTCAGGGATCCGGGGAGCTGTTTTTT. Its translation is CASSAQGSGELFF.

This chain connects TRBV7-3 to TRBJ2-1; 9 bases agree with TRBD2. The CDR3 is made up of 17 amino acids. Germline CDR1 and CDR2: SGHTA and FQGTGA. J was trimmed by 3 bases and V by 1 base; bases with no gene match: 7. The CDR3 DNA reads TGTGCCAGCAGCTTAAATGGCGGGGGGGCGGGCTACAATGAGCAGTTCTTC. Translation: CASSLNGGGAGYNEQFF.

This chain connects TRBV29-1 to TRBJ1-4; no firm D call. V lost 5 bases, J lost 5 bases, and 12 bases lay in between. The CDR3 is 13 residues long. In germline, CDR1 is SQVTM, CDR2 ANQGSEA. CDR3 loop: CSVLETSNEKLFF. In nucleotides, the CDR3 is TGCAGCGTTTTGGAGACCTCCAATGAAAAACTGTTTTTT.

The chain employs TRBV4-2 and TRBJ2-7, with 7 bases that match TRBD2. The junction had 12 bases not matched to a gene; V was cut back by 8 bases and J by 2 bases. The germline gives CDR1 LGHNA, CDR2 YNFKEQ. CDR3 size: 15 residues. CDR3 sequence (DNA): TGTGCCAGCGGTCGGGCGGGGGAGCCCCCCTACGAGCAGTACTTC. Residues: CASGRAGEPPYEQYF.

The gene calls are TRBV4-1 and TRBJ1-2, with 8 nucleotides matching TRBD1. V was clipped by 4 bases and J by 5 bases; unmatched bases: 6. This CDR3 spans 14 amino acids. CDR1 MGHRA and CDR2 YSYEKL come from the germline V gene. The CDR3 DNA reads as TGCGCCAGCAGCCCCGGACAGGGCGTATATGGCTACACCTTC. Protein: CASSPGQGVYGYTF.

The genes are TRBV4-3 and TRBJ1-4; TRBD1 aligns across 8 bases. The CDR3 loop spans 16 amino acids. Germline V CDR1 and CDR2: LGHNA, YSLEER. Trimming took 3 bases from V and 8 from J; bases not matched to a gene: 11. The CDR3 sequence: CASSQGPAGGWEKLFF. The CDR3 DNA follows: TGCGCCAGCAGCCAGGGGCCGGCAGGGGGCTGGGAAAAACTGTTTTTT.

The V gene is TRBV28, the J gene TRBJ1-1; 9 bases fit TRBD1. The germline V gene encodes CDR1 MDHEN and CDR2 SYDVKM. V was pared by 5 bases and J by 5 bases, with 9 bases of the junction left unmatched. This CDR3 is built from 15 residues. The CDR3 loop reads CASSPWTGERTEAFF. The CDR3 nucleotides are TGTGCCAGCAGTCCCTGGACAGGGGAGAGGACTGAAGCTTTCTTT. The variable domain in full, completed from reference TRBV28 and TRBJ1-1, reads DVKVTQSSRYLVKRTGEKVFLECVQDMDHENMFWYRQDPGLGLRLIYFSYDVKMKEKGDIPEGYSVSREKKERFSLILESASTNQTSMYLCASSPWTGERTEAFFGQGTRLTVV.

The rearrangement uses TRBV7-2 and TRBJ1-6; no definite D call. The germline gives CDR1 SGHTA, CDR2 FQGNSA. This CDR3 contains 14 residues. V was cut by 0 bases and J by 6 bases, with 6 bases left in between. CDR3 sequence (DNA): TGTGCCAGCAGCTTAGCGCAGATTAATTCACCCCTCCACTTT. Translated: CASSLAQINSPLHF.

This sequence joins TRBV6-6 and TRBJ1-2; 7 bases fit TRBD1. V gave up 5 bases and J gave up 6 bases; unmatched junction bases: 12. Germline CDR1 reads MNHNY; CDR2 reads SVGAGI (reference sequence). The CDR3 has 15 amino acids. The CDR3 here is CASSRTYRGGDGYTF. The CDR3, as DNA: TGTGCCAGCAGTCGCACCTACAGGGGCGGGGATGGCTACACCTTC.

In DNA, the CDR3 is TGTGCCAGCAGTTCGTTACAGGGTGATTATGGCTACACCTTC. Protein sequence: CASSSLQGDYGYTF. The rearrangement joins TRBV27 to TRBJ1-2; weak D call: TRBD1 (6 bases). The V and J ends lost 4 bases and 5 bases respectively, with 14 bases between them. Germline lookup yields CDR1 MNHEY and CDR2 SMNVEV (reference sequence). This CDR3 comprises 14 residues.

The V and J genes are TRBV11-2 and TRBJ2-4; perhaps TRBD1 as D (5 bases). CDR3 length: 16 residues. Germline CDR1 reads SGHAT; CDR2 reads FQNNGV. V was pared by 4 bases and J by 0 bases, with 13 bases between. The CDR3 sequence is CASSSPDRLAKNIQYF. The CDR3, as DNA: TGTGCCAGCAGCTCCCCTGACAGACTAGCCAAAAACATTCAGTACTTC.

The CDR3 here is CASSEAVGSPKEQYF. In DNA form, the CDR3 reads TGTGCCAGCAGTGAAGCGGTCGGGTCCCCTAAGGAGCAGTACTTC. The chain has TRBV2 and TRBJ2-7; D is ambiguous. V was shortened by 0 bases and J by 7 bases, with 16 bases between the two germline ends. CDR1 and CDR2 from the germline V gene are SNHLY and FYNNEI. There are 15 residues in the CDR3.

The V and J genes are TRBV7-9 and TRBJ1-1; D ambiguous. The CDR3 is 13 amino acids. Germline assignment: CDR1 SEHNR and CDR2 FQNEAQ (reference sequence). The ends were cut back, 1 base at V and 8 bases at J, with 11 bases in the middle. CDR3 nucleotide sequence: TGTGCCAGCAGCTTAGTAGAGGCTGGAGAAGCTTTCTTT. Its protein product is CASSLVEAGEAFF. The full variable domain, completed using reference TRBV7-9 and TRBJ1-1, is DTGVSQNPRHKITKRGQNVTFRCDPISEHNRLYWYRQTLGQGPEFLTYFQNEAQLEKSRLLSDRFSAERPKGSFSTLEIQRTEQGDSAMYLCASSLVEAGEAFFGQGTRLTVV.

V gene TRBV5-4 combines with J gene TRBJ2-5; 8 bases align to TRBD2. Germline trimming cut 4 bases from V and 5 bases from J; bases unmatched to any gene: 4. The CDR3 consists of 13 residues. CDR1 is SGHNT and CDR2 is YYREEE in the germline V gene (reference sequence). The CDR3, as DNA: TGTGCCAGCAGCCAGCGGGGGTGGGAGACCCAGTACTTC. Encoded protein: CASSQRGWETQYF.

This chain links TRBV13 with TRBJ2-3; 11 positions match TRBD2. Germline V gives CDR1 PRHDT, CDR2 FYEKMQ (reference sequence). The CDR3 length is 15 residues. J was trimmed by 4 bases and V by 3 bases; bases with no gene match: 3. CDR3 in amino acids: CASSFTSGGPDTQYF. The DNA for the CDR3 is TGTGCCAGCAGCTTCACTAGCGGGGGCCCAGATACGCAGTATTTT.

J is TRBJ1-1 and V is TRBV9; D remains unclear. V shed 2 bases and J shed 1 base, with 6 bases lying between them. Germline-derived CDR1 and CDR2 are SGDLS and YYNGEE. This CDR3 is built from 13 residues. The CDR3 coding sequence is TGTGCCAGCAGCGTCGCCAGGAACACTGAAGCTTTCTTT. It encodes CASSVARNTEAFF.

The rearrangement links TRBV6-6 to TRBJ1-1; D remains ambiguous. CDR3 size: 11 residues. Germline CDR1 reads MNHNY; CDR2 reads SVGAGI (reference sequence). The V gene lost 7 bases and the J gene lost 4 bases, with 7 bases spanning the gap. The CDR3 DNA sequence: TGTGCCAGCACCTCCCCCACTGAAGCTTTCTTT. It yields the protein CASTSPTEAFF.

The chain recombines TRBV14 with TRBJ2-1; 11 bases agree with TRBD2. Germline CDR1 SGHDN, CDR2 FVKESK. Trimming took 6 bases from V and 4 from J; bases not matched to a gene: 8. This CDR3 contains 16 residues. The CDR3 loop is CASSELAGGHYNEQFF. The CDR3 DNA reads TGTGCCAGCAGTGAGCTAGCGGGGGGCCATTACAATGAGCAGTTCTTC. Variable domain in full (rest from reference TRBV14 and TRBJ2-1): EAGVTQFPSHSVIEKGQTVTLRCDPISGHDNLYWYRRVMGKEIKFLLHFVKESKQDESGMPNNRFLAERTGGTYSTLKVQPAELEDSGVYFCASSELAGGHYNEQFFGPGTRLTVL.

The CDR3 loop reads CASIGGDTQYF. In DNA, the CDR3 is TGTGCCAGCATAGGGGGCGATACGCAGTATTTT. The chain links TRBV6-1 to TRBJ2-3, with 7 bases lining up with TRBD1. After removal of 7 bases from V and 6 bases from J, the junction contained 1 base not matched to a gene. CDR1 is MNHNS, CDR2 SASEGT, per germline. The CDR3 totals 11 residues.

The V call is TRBV19, the J call TRBJ2-2, with 11 bases lining up with TRBD2. CDR3 length: 19 residues. Germline V gives CDR1 LNHDA, CDR2 SQIVND (reference sequence). The V and J ends lost 2 bases and 0 bases, in that order; junction bases with no gene match: 8. The CDR3 loop is CASSIWASGGNANTGELFF. CDR3 DNA sequence: TGTGCCAGTAGTATATGGGCTAGCGGGGGGAACGCGAACACCGGGGAGCTGTTTTTT.

The V and J genes are TRBV9 and TRBJ1-4; 7 bases align to TRBD1. The CDR3 consists of 16 residues. Looked up from germline, CDR1 is SGDLS and CDR2 is YYNGEE. J lost 5 bases, V lost 2 bases, and 9 bases had no gene match. The CDR3 DNA sequence: TGTGCCAGCAGCGTGGCCGGCGGGACAGAGAATGAAAAACTGTTTTTT. This sequence encodes CASSVAGGTENEKLFF.